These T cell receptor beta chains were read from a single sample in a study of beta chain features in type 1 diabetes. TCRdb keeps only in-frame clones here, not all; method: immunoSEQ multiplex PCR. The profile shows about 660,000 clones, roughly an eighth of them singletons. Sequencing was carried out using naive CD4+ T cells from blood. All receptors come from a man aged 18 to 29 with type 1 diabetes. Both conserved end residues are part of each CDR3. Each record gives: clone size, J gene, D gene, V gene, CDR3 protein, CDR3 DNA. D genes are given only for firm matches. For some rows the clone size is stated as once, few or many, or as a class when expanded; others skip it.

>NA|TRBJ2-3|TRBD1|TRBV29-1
CSVGQGGTDTQYF
TGCAGCGTCGGACAGGGAGGCACAGATACGCAGTATTTT
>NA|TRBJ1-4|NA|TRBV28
CASSSPPGVNEKLFF
TGTGCCAGCAGTTCCCCCCCGGGGGTGAATGAAAAACTGTTTTTT
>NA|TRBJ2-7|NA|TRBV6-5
CASSYSYPEEQYF
TGTGCCAGCAGTTACTCTTACCCGGAGGAGCAGTACTTC
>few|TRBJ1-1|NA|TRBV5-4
CASSLEFRTEAFF
TGTGCCAGCAGCTTGGAATTTCGGACTGAAGCTTTCTTT
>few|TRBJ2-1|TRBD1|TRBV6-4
CASSSKDRGGDEQFF
TGTGCCAGCAGTTCTAAAGACAGGGGAGGCGATGAGCAGTTCTTC
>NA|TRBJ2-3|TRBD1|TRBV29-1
CSVVRDRTRDTQYF
TGCAGCGTTGTCCGGGACAGAACAAGGGATACGCAGTATTTT
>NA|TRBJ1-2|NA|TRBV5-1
CASTSLSGAENYGYTF
TGCGCCAGCACCTCCCTTTCAGGGGCGGAGAACTATGGCTACACCTTC
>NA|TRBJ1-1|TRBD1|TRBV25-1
CASSAYSGTVNTEAFF
TGTGCCAGCAGTGCTTATTCCGGGACAGTGAACACTGAAGCTTTCTTT
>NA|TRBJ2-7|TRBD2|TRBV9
CASSVSPSGKEEQYF
TGTGCCAGCAGCGTATCCCCTAGCGGGAAGGAAGAGCAGTACTTC
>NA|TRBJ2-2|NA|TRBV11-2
CASSRDWNTGELFF
TGTGCCAGCAGCAGAGACTGGAACACCGGGGAGCTGTTTTTT
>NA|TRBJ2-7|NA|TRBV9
CASSVDGREWNEQYF
TGTGCCAGCAGCGTAGACGGCAGGGAATGGAACGAGCAGTACTTC
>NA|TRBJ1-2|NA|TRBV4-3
CASSNDQGRGVYGYTF
TGCGCCAGCAGTAACGACCAAGGGAGGGGGGTCTATGGCTACACCTTC
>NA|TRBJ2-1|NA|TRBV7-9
CASSLGNEQFF
TGTGCCAGCAGTCTCGGCAATGAGCAGTTCTTC
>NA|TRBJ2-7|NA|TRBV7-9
CASSSPGGRTSYEQYF
TGTGCCAGCAGCTCCCCCGGCGGGCGGACCAGCTACGAGCAGTACTTC
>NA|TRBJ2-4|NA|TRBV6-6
CASSRGGIAKNIQYF
TGTGCCAGCAGTAGGGGTGGGATAGCCAAAAACATTCAGTACTTC
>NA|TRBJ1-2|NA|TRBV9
CASSVATGEGGGYTF
TGTGCCAGCAGCGTCGCGACGGGAGAAGGAGGTGGCTACACCTTC
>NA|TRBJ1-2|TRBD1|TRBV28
CAVPLQGGIYGYTF
TGTGCCGTACCTCTACAGGGGGGGATTTATGGCTACACCTTC
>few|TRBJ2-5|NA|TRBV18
CASSPDRQETQYF
TGTGCCAGCTCACCAGACAGGCAGGAGACCCAGTACTTC
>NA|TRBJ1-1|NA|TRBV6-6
CASSQSIGTEAFF
TGTGCCAGCAGTCAATCGATCGGTACTGAAGCTTTCTTT
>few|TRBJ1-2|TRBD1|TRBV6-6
CAGSSGGDYGYTF
TGTGCCGGATCGTCAGGGGGTGACTATGGCTACACCTTC
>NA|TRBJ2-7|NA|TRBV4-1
CASSQDRGSRSSYEQYF
TGCGCCAGCAGCCAAGATAGGGGAAGCCGAAGCTCCTACGAGCAGTACTTC
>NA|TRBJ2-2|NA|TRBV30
CAWSKQANTGELFF
TGTGCCTGGAGTAAACAGGCGAACACCGGGGAGCTGTTTTTT
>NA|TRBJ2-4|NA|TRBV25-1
CASSVGGIAKNIQYF
TGTGCCAGCAGTGTGGGGGGAATAGCCAAAAACATTCAGTACTTC
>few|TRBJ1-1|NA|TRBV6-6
CASSSWGEAFF
TGTGCCAGCAGTTCCTGGGGTGAAGCTTTCTTT
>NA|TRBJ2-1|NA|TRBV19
CASSMGHNEQFF
TGTGCCAGTAGTATGGGACACAATGAGCAGTTCTTC
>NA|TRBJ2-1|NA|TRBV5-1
CASSPGDVGNEQFF
TGCGCCAGCAGCCCGGGGGATGTGGGGAATGAGCAGTTCTTC
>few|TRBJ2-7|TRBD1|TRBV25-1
CASRTGVVVAHEQYF
TGTGCCAGCAGGACAGGGGTGGTGGTCGCCCACGAGCAGTACTTC
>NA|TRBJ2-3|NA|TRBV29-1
CSVLPSSTDTQYF
TGCAGCGTCCTGCCTTCTAGCACAGATACGCAGTATTTT
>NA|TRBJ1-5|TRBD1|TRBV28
CASSLRDRSGPQHF
TGTGCCAGCAGTCTACGGGACAGGTCGGGGCCCCAGCATTTT
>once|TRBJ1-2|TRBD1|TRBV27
CASSPDTGGAGGYTF
TGTGCCAGCAGCCCTGACACAGGGGGAGCGGGTGGCTACACCTTC
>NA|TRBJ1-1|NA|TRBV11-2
CASSLITGGMNTEAFF
TGTGCCAGCAGCTTAATAACAGGAGGGATGAACACTGAAGCTTTCTTT
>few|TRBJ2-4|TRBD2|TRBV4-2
CASSHGSGGEDKNIQYF
TGTGCCAGCAGCCACGGGAGCGGGGGAGAGGACAAAAACATTCAGTACTTC
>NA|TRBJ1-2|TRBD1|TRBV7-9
CASSLQTGNYGYTF
TGTGCCAGCAGCTTACAGACAGGGAACTATGGCTACACCTTC
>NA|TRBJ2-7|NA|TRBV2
CASTEQGGSEQYF
TGTGCCAGCACCGAACAGGGAGGAAGCGAGCAGTACTTC
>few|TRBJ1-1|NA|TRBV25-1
CASSDENTEAFF
TGTGCCAGCAGTGACGAGAACACTGAAGCTTTCTTT
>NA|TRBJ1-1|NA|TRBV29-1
CSAATRHTEAFF
TGCAGCGCTGCTACTAGGCACACTGAAGCTTTCTTT
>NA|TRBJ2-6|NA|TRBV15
CATSRAGAGANVLTF
TGTGCCACCAGCAGAGCGGGGGCTGGGGCCAACGTCCTGACTTTC
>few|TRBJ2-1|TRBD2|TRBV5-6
CASSPTTSGRASTDNEQFF
TGTGCCAGCAGCCCGACAACTAGCGGGAGGGCTTCCACGGACAATGAGCAGTTCTTC
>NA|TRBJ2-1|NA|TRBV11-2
CASSSRLPWPEQFF
TGTGCCAGCAGCTCTCGACTGCCATGGCCGGAGCAGTTCTTC
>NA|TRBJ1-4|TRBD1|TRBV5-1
CASSKDRGDEKLFF
TGCGCCAGCAGCAAGGACAGGGGAGATGAAAAACTGTTTTTT
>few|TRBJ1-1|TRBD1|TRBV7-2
CASSLAGGRTEAFF
TGTGCCAGCAGCTTAGCAGGGGGCCGGACTGAAGCTTTCTTT
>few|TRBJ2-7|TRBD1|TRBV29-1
CSVDGTGPLYEQYF
TGCAGCGTTGACGGGACAGGGCCTCTCTACGAGCAGTACTTC
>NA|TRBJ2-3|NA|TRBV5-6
CASSLRSSPVADTQYF
TGTGCCAGCAGCTTGCGAAGTTCCCCCGTCGCAGATACGCAGTATTTT
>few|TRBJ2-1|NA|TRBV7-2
CASSVSRAYNEQFF
TGTGCCAGCAGCGTTAGCAGAGCCTACAATGAGCAGTTCTTC
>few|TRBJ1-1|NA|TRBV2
CASSYQGNTEAFF
TGTGCCAGCAGTTACCAGGGAAACACTGAAGCTTTCTTT
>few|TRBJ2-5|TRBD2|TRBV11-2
CASSFRRGYQETQYF
TGTGCCAGCAGCTTCCGGCGGGGGTACCAAGAGACCCAGTACTTC
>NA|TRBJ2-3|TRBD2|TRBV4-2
CASSKDYRGVADTQYF
TGTGCCAGCAGCAAGGACTATCGGGGGGTCGCAGATACGCAGTATTTT
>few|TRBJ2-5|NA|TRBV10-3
CAISGSLETQYF
TGTGCCATCAGCGGGAGTCTGGAGACCCAGTACTTC
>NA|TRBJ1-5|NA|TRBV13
CASSDRRNQPQHF
TGTGCCAGCAGCGACAGGAGAAATCAGCCCCAGCATTTT
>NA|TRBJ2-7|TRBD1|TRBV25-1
CASTPSGRGLYEQYF
TGTGCCAGCACCCCGTCGGGCAGGGGGCTCTACGAGCAGTACTTC
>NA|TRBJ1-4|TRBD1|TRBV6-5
CASSYSRGTAQKLFF
TGTGCCAGCAGTTACTCGAGGGGGACAGCCCAAAAACTGTTTTTT
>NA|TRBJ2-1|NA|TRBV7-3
CASSLRKVNEQFF
TGTGCCAGCAGCTTACGTAAGGTGAATGAGCAGTTCTTC